The next 15 T cell receptor beta chains were all read from a single sample in a study of T cell responses to AZD1222 COVID-19 vaccine. Clones were read by immunoSEQ multiplex PCR, and TCRdb kept only the in-frame ones, dropping some. The sample includes 150,000 to 200,000 clones, under 95% seen only once; the top ten take about 1.5%. The source material was peripheral blood, sampled on day 0 of AZD1222 vaccination. These receptors were collected from an adult in good health.

This chain connects TRBV5-1 to TRBJ1-6; tentative D call: TRBD1 (6 bases). The CDR3 is 16 amino acids. Germline V gene sequence: CDR1 SGHRS, CDR2 YFSETQ. Trimming pared 2 bases from V and 6 bases from J, leaving 15 bases between. The CDR3 spells CASSFGGLPPNSPLHF. CDR3 nucleotide sequence: TGCGCCAGCAGCTTTGGGGGCTTGCCCCCTAATTCACCCCTCCACTTT.

This rearrangement joins TRBV4-1 to TRBJ1-4; unclear D gene. The CDR3 contains 15 residues. Germline loops: CDR1 MGHRA, CDR2 YSYEKL. V lost 1 base, J lost 5 bases, and 11 bases lay in between. CDR3 DNA sequence: TGCGCCAGCAGCCAAGGTGAGGCAGGCAATGAAAAACTGTTTTTT. Its translation is CASSQGEAGNEKLFF.

The chain recombines TRBV30 with TRBJ2-3, with D possibly being TRBD1 (5 bases). V was trimmed by 3 bases and J by 3 bases, leaving 13 bases between them. The CDR3 has 14 amino acids. The germline V gene encodes CDR1 GTSNPN and CDR2 SVGIG (reference sequence). The DNA of the CDR3 is TGTGCCTGGAGCTCAGGGATGGGAACAGATACGCAGTATTTT. It yields the protein CAWSSGMGTDTQYF.

The V gene is TRBV27, the J gene TRBJ1-5; TRBD1 agrees at 7 bases. The ends lost 4 bases at V and 0 bases at J; junction bases unmatched: 9. The CDR3 is made up of 17 amino acids. Looked up from germline, CDR1 is MNHEY and CDR2 is SMNVEV (reference sequence). CDR3 loop: CASSSQGQSDSNQPQHF. CDR3 nucleotide sequence: TGTGCCAGCAGTTCCCAGGGACAGAGTGATAGCAATCAGCCCCAGCATTTT.

The genes are TRBV13 and TRBJ2-7; D is uncertain. CDR3 length: 12 amino acids. V lost 2 bases, J lost 6 bases, and 8 bases lay in between. CDR1 is PRHDT and CDR2 is FYEKMQ in the germline V gene (reference sequence). CDR3 sequence: CASSLKGPEQYF. The CDR3 region has the DNA TGTGCCAGCAGCTTAAAAGGGCCCGAGCAGTACTTC.

V and J are TRBV5-1 and TRBJ1-4; D is undetermined. The V and J ends lost 0 bases and 12 bases respectively, with 21 bases between them. CDR1 and CDR2 from the germline V gene are SGHRS and YFSETQ. The CDR3 runs 16 residues. Here the CDR3 DNA reads TGCGCCAGCAGCTTGGCTTCGGACGCCTTGGTGAATGAACTGTTTTTT. Protein: CASSLASDALVNELFF.

J is TRBJ1-2 and V is TRBV5-6; the D gene is possibly TRBD1 (6 bases). This CDR3 has 13 residues. Trimming took 0 bases from V and 4 from J, leaving 7 bases between them. Germline V lookup: CDR1 SGHDT, CDR2 YYEEEE. CDR3 nucleotide sequence: TGTGCCAGCAGCTTGGTCAGGGGCTATGGCTACACCTTC. Protein product: CASSLVRGYGYTF.

The chain joins TRBV6-1 to TRBJ1-6, with TRBD1 matching 7 bases. Germline trimming cut 2 bases from V and 7 bases from J; bases unmatched to any gene: 8. The CDR3 is made up of 16 amino acids. The V gene's germline CDR1 is MNHNS and CDR2 SASEGT. CDR3 in DNA: TGTGCCAGCAGTGAAAAACAGGGGCGGTGGAATTCACCCCTCCACTTT. It specifies CASSEKQGRWNSPLHF.

J is TRBJ2-1 and V is TRBV19, with D unresolved. Trimming took 7 bases from V and 6 from J, leaving 10 bases between them. The CDR3 covers 12 residues. Germline V gene data show CDR1 as LNHDA and CDR2 as SQIVND (reference sequence). The CDR3 spells CASTLDGNEQFF. DNA of the CDR3: TGTGCCAGTACCCTCGACGGCAATGAGCAGTTCTTC.

This chain links TRBV24-1 with TRBJ2-3; D is unclear. The CDR3 is 14 amino acids. The V gene lost 4 bases and the J gene lost 4 bases, with 11 bases spanning the gap. Germline assignment: CDR1 KGHDR and CDR2 SFDVKD. DNA for the CDR3: TGTGCCACCAGTGACCCGGCCCAGGCAGATACGCAGTATTTT. Translating it yields CATSDPAQADTQYF.

This clone was counted once. This chain links TRBV27 with TRBJ1-3, with D possibly being TRBD1 (6 bases). The germline gives CDR1 MNHEY, CDR2 SMNVEV (reference sequence). V dropped 3 bases and J dropped 2 bases, with 11 bases sitting between them. This CDR3 comprises 15 residues. The CDR3 sequence: CASSLLGTPGNTIYF. The DNA of the CDR3 is TGTGCCAGCAGTTTGCTAGGGACACCTGGAAACACCATATATTTT.

This clone was observed once. The chain recombines TRBV3-1 (or the pseudogene TRBV3-2) with TRBJ1-2; 7 bases are a match to TRBD1. Trimming at V came to 1 base and at J to 6 bases, leaving 11 bases not matched to a gene. This CDR3 spans 16 amino acids. The germline V gene has CDR1 LGHDT and CDR2 YNNKEL (reference sequence). The CDR3 coding sequence is TGTGCCAGCAGCCAAGGGCCGGTCAGGGGGGGTGATGGCTACACCTTC. It yields the protein CASSQGPVRGGDGYTF.

The chain carries TRBV6-6 and TRBJ2-1; no reliable D call. There are 14 residues in the CDR3. Germline CDR1 reads MNHNY; CDR2 reads SVGAGI (reference sequence). Trimming left V 2 bases short and J 5 bases short, with 10 bases between. The CDR3 reads CASSYLERNNEQFF. The CDR3 DNA reads TGTGCCAGCAGTTACCTCGAGAGGAACAATGAGCAGTTCTTC.

V usage is TRBV3-1 (or the pseudogene TRBV3-2) and J usage is TRBJ1-2; no clear D. This CDR3 region has 12 residues. Germline loops: CDR1 LGHDT, CDR2 YNNKEL (reference sequence). The ends were cut back, 3 bases at V and 3 bases at J, with 5 bases in the middle. CDR3 in amino acids: CASSQADYGYTF. CDR3 bases: TGTGCCAGCAGCCAGGCAGACTATGGCTACACCTTC.

The chain has TRBV7-9 and TRBJ2-2; D tentatively fits TRBD1 or TRBD2 (5 bases each). This CDR3 contains 15 residues. Germline V gene lookup returns CDR1 SEHNR and CDR2 FQNEAQ (reference sequence). Between the trimmed V and J ends, which lost 7 bases and 5 bases, there was a span of 17 bases. CDR3 in amino acids: CASTLRAAGTGELFF. In DNA form, the CDR3 reads TGTGCCAGCACCCTCAGGGCCGCGGGTACCGGGGAGCTGTTTTTT. The full variable domain, with the rest looked up from reference TRBV7-9 and TRBJ2-2, is DTGVSQNPRHKITKRGQNVTFRCDPISEHNRLYWYRQTLGQGPEFLTYFQNEAQLEKSRLLSDRFSAERPKGSFSTLEIQRTEQGDSAMYLCASTLRAAGTGELFFGEGSRLTVL.